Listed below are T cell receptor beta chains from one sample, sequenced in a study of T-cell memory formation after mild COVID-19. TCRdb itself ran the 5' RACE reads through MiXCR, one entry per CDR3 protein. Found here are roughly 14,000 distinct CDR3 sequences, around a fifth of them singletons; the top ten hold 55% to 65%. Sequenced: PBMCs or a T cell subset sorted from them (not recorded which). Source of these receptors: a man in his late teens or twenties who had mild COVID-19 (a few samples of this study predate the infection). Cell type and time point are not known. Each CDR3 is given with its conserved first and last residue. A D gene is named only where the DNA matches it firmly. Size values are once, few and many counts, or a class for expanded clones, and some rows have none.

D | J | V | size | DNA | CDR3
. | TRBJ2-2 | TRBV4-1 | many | TGCGCCAGCAGCCAAGAAGGACGGGCCCCGAACACCGGGGAGCTGTTTTTT | CASSQEGRAPNTGELFF
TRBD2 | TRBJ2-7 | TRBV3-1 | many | TGTGCCAGCAGCCCCTATAGCGGGCTAATCCCCTACGAGCAGTACTTC | CASSPYSGLIPYEQYF
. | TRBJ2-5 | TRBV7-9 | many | TGTGCCAGCAACCCTAACGGGGCACCACAAGAGACCCAGTACTTC | CASNPNGAPQETQYF
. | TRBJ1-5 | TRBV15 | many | TGTGCCACCAGCAGAGAGGACAGCAATCAGCCCCAGCATTTT | CATSREDSNQPQHF
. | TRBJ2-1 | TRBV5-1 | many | TGCGCCAGCAGGGTAGGACAGAGGTTGAATGAGCAGTTCTTC | CASRVGQRLNEQFF
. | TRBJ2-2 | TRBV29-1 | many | TGCAGCGTTGAAGCCCCCACCGGGGAGCTGTTTTTT | CSVEAPTGELFF
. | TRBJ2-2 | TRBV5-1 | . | TGCGCCAGCAGCTTGGACAGGGTTAACGGGGAGCTGTTTTTT | CASSLDRVNGELFF
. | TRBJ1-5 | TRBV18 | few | TGTGCCAGCTCCCCGACTGGGAATCAGCCCCAGCATTTT | CASSPTGNQPQHF
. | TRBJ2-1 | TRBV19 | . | TGTGCCAGTAGTATCACGGCCGTACCATGGGAGCAGTTCTTC | CASSITAVPWEQFF
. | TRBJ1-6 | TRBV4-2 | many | TGTGCCAGCAGCCAAGAGTGGGACGGGAAGGATTCACCCCTCCACTTT | CASSQEWDGKDSPLHF
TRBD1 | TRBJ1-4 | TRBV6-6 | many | TGTGCCAGCAGTTATGCCGGGACAGTTGAAAAACTGTTTTTT | CASSYAGTVEKLFF